The 15 T cell receptor beta chains given below trace back to one sample, sequenced in a study of blood T cells in healthy people across ages. With a J-beta primer mix and a sample-barcoded 5' primer, a second PCR ran 7 to 11 cycles. In TCRdb, the 5' RACE reads were re-called with MiXCR into one record per CDR3 protein. The sample includes almost 550,000 distinct CDR3 sequences, around 24% of them seen just once. These data were also filed under a second study, of T cells of mothers and their children.

Sequenced: blood. Receptor source: a boy younger than 18 in good health.

J is TRBJ2-1 and V is TRBV25-1, with D perhaps TRBD1 (5 bases). The J call is doubtful: the DNA matches TRBJ2-5 better. The CDR3 is 14 residues long. Germline CDR1 reads MGHDK; CDR2 reads SYGVNS. The CDR3 DNA reads as TGTGCCAGCAGTGTCGCAGGGCCGTGGGAGACCCAGTACTTC. Translation: CASSVAGPWETQYF.

This clonotype was seen only a few times. The rearrangement uses TRBV20-1 and TRBJ2-5; possible D gene TRBD1, 5 bases. This CDR3 contains 15 residues. V was shortened by 0 bases and J by 1 base, with 12 bases between the two germline ends. The germline V gene encodes CDR1 DFQATT and CDR2 SNEGSKA (reference sequence). The CDR3: CSAREEAGIQETQYF. The DNA for the CDR3 is TGCAGTGCTAGAGAAGAGGCAGGGATCCAAGAGACCCAGTACTTC.

The chain uses TRBV5-6 and TRBJ1-4, with no clear D. V was trimmed by 0 bases and J by 0 bases, leaving 6 bases between them. The CDR3 is made up of 15 amino acids. From germline, CDR1 is SGHDT and CDR2 YYEEEE. CDR3 sequence reads: CASSLGRATNEKLFF. The CDR3, as DNA: TGTGCCAGCAGCTTGGGTAGGGCAACTAATGAAAAACTGTTTTTT.

The DNA of the CDR3 is TGCGCCAGCAGCCAAGATCGAGGGGGCTGGGCCAACGTCCTGACTTTC. This encodes CASSQDRGGWANVLTF. This chain joins TRBV4-3 and TRBJ2-6, with 7 bases matching TRBD1. Trimming at V came to 0 bases and at J to 5 bases, leaving 4 bases not matched to a gene. The CDR3 is 16 residues long. Germline CDR1 and CDR2: LGHNA and YSLEER.

The V and J genes are TRBV28 and TRBJ2-6; 9 nucleotides align to TRBD1. Germline V gene data show CDR1 as MDHEN and CDR2 as SYDVKM. J was trimmed by 2 bases and V by 6 bases; bases with no gene match: 5. This CDR3 has 16 residues. The CDR3 protein is CASRDRGLTGANVLTF. The CDR3 DNA reads TGTGCCAGCAGGGACAGGGGATTAACTGGGGCCAACGTCCTGACTTTC.

This clonotype was found a few times. The chain uses TRBV7-9 and TRBJ2-3; TRBD2 matches at 12 bases. The CDR3 contains 17 residues. CDR1 is SEHNR and CDR2 is FQNEAQ in the germline V gene (reference sequence). V lost 0 bases and J lost 6; bases outside the gene matches: 7. The DNA for the CDR3 is TGTGCCAGCAGCTTAGCGTCGGCTAGCGGGAGGGCCGATACGCAGTATTTT. This translates into CASSLASASGRADTQYF.

This clonotype was seen only once. This sequence joins TRBV4-2 and TRBJ2-1; 7 nucleotides match TRBD1. CDR1 and CDR2 from the germline V gene are LGHNA and YNFKEQ. The CDR3 extends over 17 amino acids. Unmatched junction bases numbered 10, after V lost 1 base and J lost 4 bases. The CDR3 here is CASSQALIGGVYNEQFF. For the CDR3, the DNA is TGTGCCAGCAGCCAAGCCTTGATAGGGGGCGTTTACAATGAGCAGTTCTTC.

This clonotype was detected a few times. The V and J genes are TRBV5-1 and TRBJ2-5; 8 positions match TRBD1. Germline CDR1 SGHRS, CDR2 YFSETQ. V gave up 2 bases and J gave up 1 base; unmatched junction bases: 7. This CDR3 comprises 16 residues. The CDR3 protein is CASSLGARGPQETQYF. As DNA, the CDR3 is TGCGCCAGCAGCTTAGGGGCCAGGGGGCCCCAAGAGACCCAGTACTTC. The full variable domain, with the rest looked up from reference TRBV5-1 and TRBJ2-5, is KAGVTQTPRYLIKTRGQQVTLSCSPISGHRSVSWYQQTPGQGLQFLFEYFSETQRNKGNFPGRFSGRQFSNSRSEMNVSTLELGDSALYLCASSLGARGPQETQYFGPGTRLLVL.

This clonotype was recorded at least ten times. The chain has TRBV4-3 and TRBJ2-5; no definite D call. The CDR3 covers 15 residues. The V gene's germline CDR1 is LGHNA and CDR2 YSLEER. V lost 0 bases and J 9 bases, leaving 17 bases between the germline ends. CDR3 residues: CASSQDTPPSAAQYF. CDR3 in DNA: TGCGCCAGCAGCCAAGATACTCCCCCAAGTGCGGCCCAGTACTTC.

This chain joins TRBV3-1 and TRBJ2-1; the match to TRBD2 covers 7 bases. The V gene's germline CDR1 is LGHDT and CDR2 YNNKEL (reference sequence). V dropped 2 bases and J dropped 8; count of bases not matched to a gene: 15. This CDR3 contains 17 residues. DNA for the CDR3: TGTGCCAGCAGCCAAATGTTCTGGGGGGGTCTTCACGATGAGCAGTTCTTC. Its translation is CASSQMFWGGLHDEQFF.

This clonotype appeared a few times. CDR3 in DNA: TGTGCCAGCTATAGCCCCGGTGAGCAGTTCTTC. As protein: CASYSPGEQFF. The chain has TRBV7-8 and TRBJ2-1; D remains unclear. Trimming pared 8 bases from V and 9 bases from J, leaving 11 bases between. The CDR3 covers 11 residues. CDR1 SGHVS and CDR2 FQNEAQ come from the germline V gene.

The chain is built from TRBV5-1 and TRBJ1-6; 7 bases map to TRBD1. V gave up 6 bases and J gave up 7 bases; unmatched junction bases: 13. The CDR3 is 16 residues long. Germline V gene data show CDR1 as SGHRS and CDR2 as YFSETQ. DNA for the CDR3: TGCGCCAGCACCTACATATGGACAGGCGGGAATTCACCCCTCCACTTT. This encodes CASTYIWTGGNSPLHF.

Details on this clonotype: A much larger clonotype is one base distant, so this may be a read error. The J gene is TRBJ2-5, the V gene TRBV5-1; 11 bases map to TRBD2. There are 16 residues in the CDR3. Germline values: CDR1 SGHRS, CDR2 YFSETQ. CDR3 sequence: CASSFTSGRGQETQHF. The CDR3 coding sequence is TGCGCCAGCAGCTTTACTAGCGGGAGAGGGCAAGAGACCCAGCACTTC.

V gene TRBV27 combines with J gene TRBJ2-5, with D perhaps matching TRBD2 (6 bases). The CDR3 covers 15 residues. Germline V CDR1 and CDR2: MNHEY, SMNVEV (reference sequence). Trimming stripped 3 bases from V and 7 bases from J, with 18 bases between. The CDR3 DNA follows: TGTGCCAGCAGTTTGCGGGTTAGCGGACTAAGGACCCAGTACTTC. This sequence encodes CASSLRVSGLRTQYF.

This clonotype appeared a few times. The rearrangement joins TRBV13 to TRBJ2-1; D remains ambiguous. Trimming shortened V by 3 bases and J by 4 bases, and 10 bases separated the two germline ends. The germline V gene encodes CDR1 PRHDT and CDR2 FYEKMQ (reference sequence). The CDR3 contains 14 residues. The DNA for the CDR3 is TGTGCCAGCAGCTTCTCTGCTATATACAATGAGCAGTTCTTC. Its protein is CASSFSAIYNEQFF.